Shown below are 9 T cell receptor beta chains from a single sample sequenced in a study of CD8+CD57+ T cells in acquired aplastic anemia. Genomic DNA was employed as the template in profiling TCR beta VDJ and CDR3. Using its own MiXCR run on the reads, TCRdb lists one record per CDR3 protein. This sample yields some 200,000 distinct CDR3 sequences, of which roughly half are seen a single time; approximately 9.4% belongs to the top ten. Patients sequenced had flow cytometry evidence of CD8+CD57+ cell expansion. The specimen was sorted CD4+, CD8+, or CD8+CD57+ T cells (not recorded which) from PBMCs. The source of these receptors is a human donor with aplastic anemia.

The chain has TRBV11-2 and TRBJ2-1; tentative D call: TRBD2 (6 bases). The V and J ends lost 2 bases and 8 bases respectively, with 13 bases between them. There are 14 residues in the CDR3. Germline values: CDR1 SGHAT, CDR2 FQNNGV. In DNA, the CDR3 is TGTGCCAGCAGCTTAACTCTAGCGAGGCATGAGCAGTTCTTC. Translated, it gives CASSLTLARHEQFF.

The chain has TRBV7-2 and TRBJ1-2; weak D call: TRBD1 (5 bases). The V and J ends lost 6 bases and 11 bases respectively, with 13 bases between them. The CDR3 spans 11 residues. The germline CDR1 and CDR2 sequences are SGHTA and FQGNSA. CDR3 residues: CASRLSGGYTF. For the CDR3, the DNA is TGTGCCAGCAGACTGAGCGGGGGGTACACCTTC.

The V call is TRBV25-1, the J call TRBJ2-5, with 8 bases that match TRBD1. The CDR3 consists of 15 residues. Trimming cost V 5 bases and J 5 bases; bases outside gene matches: 10. CDR1 is MGHDK, CDR2 SYGVNS, per germline. CDR3 DNA sequence: TGTGCCAGCAGTCAGGCAACAGGGGGGAGTGAGACCCAGTACTTC. Residues: CASSQATGGSETQYF. The full variable domain, rest sourced from reference TRBV25-1 and TRBJ2-5, is EADIYQTPRYLVIGTGKKITLECSQTMGHDKMYWYQQDPGMELHLIHYSYGVNSTEKGDLSSESTVSRIRTEHFPLTLESARPSHTSQYLCASSQATGGSETQYFGPGTRLLVL.

The chain recombines TRBV20-1 with TRBJ1-1, with a tentative D call TRBD1 (5 bases). V lost 4 bases and J 1 base, leaving 16 bases between the germline ends. Germline values: CDR1 DFQATT, CDR2 SNEGSKA (reference sequence). This CDR3 is built from 15 residues. The CDR3 DNA reads TGCAGTGCTATAAGGGGCTTCGCCTCGAACACTGAAGCTTTCTTT. The encoded protein is CSAIRGFASNTEAFF.

V gene TRBV7-6 combines with J gene TRBJ2-7; TRBD1 might be the D (5 bases). Trimming pared 2 bases from V and 2 bases from J, leaving 10 bases between. This CDR3 is 14 amino acids long. Germline values: CDR1 SGHVS, CDR2 FNYEAQ. Here the CDR3 reads CASSLSRAAYEQYF. Here the CDR3 DNA reads TGTGCCAGCAGCTTATCCAGGGCGGCCTACGAGCAGTACTTC.

This clonotype was seen a single time. The chain employs TRBV29-1 and TRBJ2-2; D ambiguous. Germline V gene lookup returns CDR1 SQVTM and CDR2 ANQGSEA. The CDR3 length is 13 residues. Between the trimmed V and J ends, which lost 3 bases and 1 base, there was a span of 6 bases. The chain's CDR3 is CSVDPGNTGELFF. CDR3 nucleotides: TGCAGCGTTGATCCGGGGAACACCGGGGAGCTGTTTTTT.

This chain links TRBV7-9 with TRBJ1-2, with D perhaps matching TRBD1 (6 bases). CDR3 size: 14 residues. Germline V gene sequence: CDR1 SEHNR, CDR2 FQNEAQ (reference sequence). The V end lost 3 bases, the J end lost 5 bases, and 13 bases lay between the germline ends. The CDR3 reads CASSFTGKGYGYTF. Here the CDR3 DNA reads TGTGCCAGCAGCTTCACAGGGAAGGGGTATGGCTACACCTTC.

This clonotype was detected once. CDR3 protein: CSVEGDRTETQYF. In DNA, the CDR3 is TGCAGCGTTGAAGGGGACAGAACAGAGACCCAGTACTTC. The chain joins TRBV29-1 to TRBJ2-5, with 7 nucleotides matching TRBD1. This CDR3 is 13 amino acids long. V lost 1 base to trimming and J lost 4 bases; unmatched junction nucleotides: 3. Germline V gives CDR1 SQVTM, CDR2 ANQGSEA.

The rearrangement uses TRBV12-3 or TRBV12-4 and TRBJ2-1, with D tentatively TRBD2 (5 bases). CDR3 length equals 11 residues. Trimming took 5 bases from V and 10 from J, leaving 9 bases between them. The CDR3 loop is CASSPREEQFF. CDR3 in DNA: TGTGCCAGCAGTCCGAGGGAAGAGCAGTTCTTC.